This TCR beta chain emerged from a study of CD8+CD57+ T cells in acquired aplastic anemia. Regarding the study as a whole: Patients and controls shared just under 30 CD8+ CDR3 sequences.

Genomic DNA served as template for TCR beta VDJ and CDR3 profiling. TCRdb analysed the reads with MiXCR anew, one entry per CDR3 protein. The table lists roughly 500,000 distinct CDR3 sequences, approximately 33% of them singletons, with approximately 0.82% in the top ten. Patients selected for sequencing had displayed CD8+CD57+ cell expansion by flow cytometry. Blood samples were obtained from patients who had received no prior therapy. Worth noting for this clonotype: Its antigen is currently unknown.

V was pared by 1 base and J by 5 bases, with 3 bases of the junction left unmatched. Germline V gene lookup returns CDR1 LNHNV and CDR2 YYDKDF (reference sequence). This CDR3 contains 16 residues. Sequencing was done on a sample of sorted CD4+, CD8+, or CD8+CD57+ T cells (not recorded which) from PBMCs. The chain links TRBV15 to TRBJ1-6, with 9 positions matching TRBD1. The receptor's source is a human donor with aplastic anemia. DNA for the CDR3: TGTGCCACCAGCAGAGGGACAGGGGCCAATAATTCACCCCTCCACTTT. Its translation: CATSRGTGANNSPLHF.